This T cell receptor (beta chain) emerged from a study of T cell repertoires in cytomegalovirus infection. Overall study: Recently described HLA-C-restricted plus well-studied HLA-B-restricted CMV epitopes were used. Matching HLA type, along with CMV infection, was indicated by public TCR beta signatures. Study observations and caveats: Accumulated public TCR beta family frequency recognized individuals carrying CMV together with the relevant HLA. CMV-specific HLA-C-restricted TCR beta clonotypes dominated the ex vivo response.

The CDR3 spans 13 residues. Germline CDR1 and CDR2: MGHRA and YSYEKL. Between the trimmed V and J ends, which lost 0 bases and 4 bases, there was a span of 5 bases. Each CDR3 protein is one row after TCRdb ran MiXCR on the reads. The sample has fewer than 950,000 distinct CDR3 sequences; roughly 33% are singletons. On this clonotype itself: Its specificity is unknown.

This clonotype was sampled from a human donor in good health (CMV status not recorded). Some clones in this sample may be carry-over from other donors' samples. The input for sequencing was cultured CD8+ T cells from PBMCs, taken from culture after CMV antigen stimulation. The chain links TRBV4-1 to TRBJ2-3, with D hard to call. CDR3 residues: CASSQDNPDTQYF. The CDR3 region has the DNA TGCGCCAGCAGCCAAGATAACCCAGATACGCAGTATTTT.